The 27 T cell receptor beta chains in this list originate from one sample, sequenced in a study of T cells after yellow fever vaccination. MiXCR, run by TCRdb on the 5' RACE reads, gives a single entry per CDR3 protein. The table has around 350,000 distinct CDR3 sequences, 11% seen once. The sequencing here drew on PBMCs, taken on the day of the first yellow fever vaccination. The receptors originated from a man aged 18 to 29 who received the YFV17D yellow fever vaccine.

This clonotype came up a few times. The CDR3 nucleotides are TGCGCCAGCAGCCAAGACGGGGGCAGGGCCGGGGAGCTGTTTTTT. Protein product: CASSQDGGRAGELFF. The chain employs TRBV4-3 and TRBJ2-2, with D perhaps TRBD1 or TRBD2 (6 bases each). Trimming cost V 0 bases and J 6 bases, with 11 bases left between them. This CDR3 has 15 residues. Germline CDR1 LGHNA, CDR2 YSLEER.

V usage is TRBV2 and J usage is TRBJ2-5; no reliable D call. Germline V gene sequence: CDR1 SNHLY, CDR2 FYNNEI. The CDR3 has 12 amino acids. Between the trimmed V and J ends, which lost 8 bases and 1 base, there was a span of 8 bases. CDR3 protein: CASVGIQETQYF. The CDR3 DNA reads as TGTGCCAGCGTGGGAATCCAAGAGACCCAGTACTTC.

This clonotype was seen a handful of times. The V gene is TRBV1, the J gene TRBJ2-3; the DNA was not used to check the table's D call, TRBD1. TRBV1 is recorded as a pseudogene. This CDR3 comprises 14 residues. CDR3: CTSSPGACCDTQYF. CDR3 nucleotide sequence: TGCACCAGCAGCCCCGGGGCCTGCTGCGATACGCAGTATTTT.

Many counts were recorded for this clonotype. V and J are TRBV5-1 and TRBJ1-6; 7 bases map to TRBD1. The junction had 5 bases not matched to a gene; V was cut back by 6 bases and J by 2 bases. Germline V gene sequence: CDR1 SGHRS, CDR2 YFSETQ. The CDR3 extends over 15 amino acids. CDR3 amino acids: CASTPQGAYNSPLHF. For the CDR3, the DNA is TGCGCCAGCACCCCTCAGGGGGCCTATAATTCACCCCTCCACTTT.

V usage is TRBV12-3 or TRBV12-4 and J usage is TRBJ1-6; TRBD1 is a possible D gene (6 bases). V lost 6 bases and J 6 bases, leaving 15 bases between the germline ends. The CDR3 is 15 amino acids. The CDR3 nucleotides are TGTGCCAGCAGGGACAGTTTACCGTTTAATTCACCCCTCCACTTT. It codes for CASRDSLPFNSPLHF.

The chain links TRBV10-3 to TRBJ1-1, with 9 bases that match TRBD1. Germline CDR1 is ENHRY and CDR2 is SYGVKD. V lost 6 bases to trimming and J lost 6 bases; unmatched junction nucleotides: 8. The CDR3 sequence is 14 residues long. The CDR3 sequence: CAISADRGIAEAFF. The CDR3 region has the DNA TGTGCCATCAGCGCCGACAGGGGGATCGCTGAAGCTTTCTTT.

This rearrangement joins TRBV29-1 to TRBJ1-5; 9 bases line up with TRBD1. Trimming at V came to 6 bases and at J to 4 bases, leaving 7 bases not matched to a gene. Germline V gene sequence: CDR1 SQVTM, CDR2 ANQGSEA. The CDR3 spans 14 residues. CDR3 sequence (DNA): TGCAGCGTGGTATGGGACAGGGAAAATCAGCCCCAGCATTTT. It is translated as CSVVWDRENQPQHF.

This clonotype has a handful of counts. The V gene is TRBV7-2, the J gene TRBJ2-2, with TRBD2 identical over 9 bases. The germline V gene encodes CDR1 SGHTA and CDR2 FQGNSA. The trim removed 3 bases at V and 7 bases at J, leaving 6 bases unmatched. The length of the CDR3 is 15 residues. The CDR3 coding sequence is TGTGCCAGCAGCTTTCTGCGGGGGGGAGACGGGGAGCTGTTTTTT. Its translation is CASSFLRGGDGELFF.

This clonotype was found a few times. The chain joins TRBV5-6 to TRBJ2-7, with 7 bases matching TRBD1. J lost 5 bases, V lost 2 bases, and 10 bases had no gene match. Looked up from germline, CDR1 is SGHDT and CDR2 is YYEEEE. This CDR3 spans 15 amino acids. CDR3 sequence reads: CASSFNRGRTDEQYV. CDR3 bases: TGTGCCAGCAGCTTCAACAGGGGACGTACCGACGAGCAGTACGTC.

The chain has TRBV7-2 and TRBJ1-1, with D uncertain. The CDR3 covers 12 residues. The V and J ends lost 5 bases and 5 bases respectively, with 9 bases between them. CDR1 SGHTA and CDR2 FQGNSA come from the germline V gene. The CDR3 DNA sequence: TGTGCCAGCAGCGGTTTAAGGACTGAAGCTTTCTTT. Its protein is CASSGLRTEAFF.

This clonotype was seen once. The gene calls are TRBV5-1 and TRBJ2-1; D not certain. CDR1 and CDR2 from the germline V gene are SGHRS and YFSETQ. CDR3 length equals 15 residues. V lost 0 bases and J lost 0, with 7 bases in between. CDR3 nucleotides: TGCGCCAGCAGCTTGGACCCAACCTCCTACAATGAGCAGTTCTTC. It encodes CASSLDPTSYNEQFF.

This clonotype came up a few times. The CDR3 loop is CASSLPTALNTEAFF. The CDR3 DNA reads as TGTGCCAGCAGCTTACCGACGGCCTTGAACACTGAAGCTTTCTTT. The chain recombines TRBV5-6 with TRBJ1-1; D not resolved. Trimming left V 2 bases short and J 0 bases short, with 11 bases between. Germline CDR1 and CDR2: SGHDT and YYEEEE. CDR3 length equals 15 residues.

The table lists this clonotype with a few counts. This chain links TRBV28 with TRBJ2-1, with D perhaps matching TRBD2 (6 bases). The germline CDR1 and CDR2 sequences are MDHEN and SYDVKM. The V gene lost 6 bases and the J gene lost 8 bases, with 14 bases spanning the gap. The CDR3 is 13 residues long. This CDR3 is CASRSGGRYEQFF. For the CDR3, the DNA is TGTGCCAGCAGGAGTGGGGGGAGGTATGAGCAGTTCTTC.

This clonotype was picked up many times. This chain connects TRBV7-9 to TRBJ1-3, with D possibly TRBD1 on 6 matching bases. Germline values: CDR1 SEHNR, CDR2 FQNEAQ (reference sequence). With 3 bases removed from V and 4 bases from J, the gap between germline ends came to 10 bases. The CDR3 is 14 amino acids. CDR3 DNA sequence: TGTGCCAGCAGCTTCACCGGGACAGGAAACACCATATATTTT. Amino acid sequence: CASSFTGTGNTIYF.

V gene TRBV6-5 combines with J gene TRBJ2-7, with 7 bases identical to TRBD1. The CDR3 spans 15 residues. J gave up 0 bases and V 0 bases, and 2 bases lay outside the gene matches. Germline values: CDR1 MNHEY, CDR2 SVGAGI. The CDR3 DNA reads TGTGCCAGCAGTTACTCGACAGGGAGCTCCTACGAGCAGTACTTC. Translation: CASSYSTGSSYEQYF.

This chain uses TRBV4-3 with TRBJ1-1, with TRBD1 identical over 9 bases. Germline CDR1 is LGHNA and CDR2 is YSLEER. V was clipped by 6 bases and J by 6 bases; unmatched bases: 5. This CDR3 comprises 13 residues. CDR3 nucleotides: TGCGCCAGCAGGCCTGGGACAGGGTCTGAAGCTTTCTTT. Residues: CASRPGTGSEAFF.

This clonotype was recorded many times. J is TRBJ1-1 and V is TRBV7-2; the match to TRBD1 covers 8 bases. The length of the CDR3 is 13 residues. V lost 5 bases to trimming and J lost 4 bases; unmatched junction nucleotides: 3. CDR1 is SGHTA, CDR2 FQGNSA, per germline. CDR3 region: CASSIQGATEAFF. The CDR3 bases are TGTGCCAGCAGCATCCAGGGGGCCACTGAAGCTTTCTTT.

In its sample, this clonotype was seen a few times. The V and J genes are TRBV4-1 and TRBJ1-1, with D unresolved. Germline V gene data show CDR1 as MGHRA and CDR2 as YSYEKL. The CDR3 sequence is 14 residues long. V was cut by 6 bases and J by 0 bases, with 11 bases left in between. CDR3 loop: CASRSPVMNTEAFF. The CDR3 coding sequence is TGCGCCAGCAGGAGCCCAGTCATGAACACTGAAGCTTTCTTT.

The sample holds many counts of this clonotype. This chain joins TRBV9 and TRBJ2-5; D perhaps matches TRBD2 (5 bases). This CDR3 spans 17 amino acids. Germline V CDR1 and CDR2: SGDLS, YYNGEE. V was clipped by 0 bases and J by 1 base, with 16 bases between them. The CDR3 loop reads CASSVADWAGGQETQYF. CDR3 DNA sequence: TGTGCCAGCAGCGTAGCTGATTGGGCGGGCGGCCAAGAGACCCAGTACTTC. The variable domain in full, completed from reference TRBV9 and TRBJ2-5, reads DSGVTQTPKHLITATGQRVTLRCSPRSGDLSVYWYQQSLDQGLQFLIQYYNGEERAKGNILERFSAQQFPDLHSELNLSSLELGDSALYFCASSVADWAGGQETQYFGPGTRLLVL.

This clonotype was picked up many times. CDR3 sequence (DNA): TGTGCCAGCAGCGCCGGTGGGGATGGCACCGGGGAGCTGTTTTTT. Its translation: CASSAGGDGTGELFF. The chain carries TRBV9 and TRBJ2-2; D is uncertain. CDR3 length: 15 residues. V lost 3 bases and J lost 4, with 13 bases in between. The germline CDR1 and CDR2 sequences are SGDLS and YYNGEE.

The genes are TRBV10-3 and TRBJ1-5; the D is unclear. Trimming pared 6 bases from V and 3 bases from J, leaving 9 bases between. The CDR3 spans 13 residues. Germline V lookup: CDR1 ENHRY, CDR2 SYGVKD. The CDR3 DNA sequence: TGTGCCATCAGCCCACATGTCAATCAGCCCCAGCATTTT. This encodes CAISPHVNQPQHF.

The V call is TRBV27, the J call TRBJ2-4; either TRBD1 or TRBD2 may supply D (6 bases each). V was shortened by 3 bases and J by 7 bases, with 10 bases between the two germline ends. Looked up from germline, CDR1 is MNHEY and CDR2 is SMNVEV (reference sequence). The CDR3 runs 13 residues. CDR3 bases: TGTGCCAGCAGTTTTCAGGGGAGGAACATTCAGTACTTC. The encoded protein is CASSFQGRNIQYF.

This clonotype has a handful of counts. V is TRBV5-1 and J is TRBJ2-1, with 8 bases fitting TRBD2. The germline V gene encodes CDR1 SGHRS and CDR2 YFSETQ. CDR3 length: 13 amino acids. Trimming took 2 bases from V and 9 from J; bases not matched to a gene: 4. Here the CDR3 DNA reads TGCGCCAGCAGCTTTGGTAGCGGGGTTGAGCAGTTCTTC. This codes for CASSFGSGVEQFF.

Many counts were recorded for this clonotype. This chain uses TRBV5-1 with TRBJ2-6, with unresolved D. Germline V lookup: CDR1 SGHRS, CDR2 YFSETQ. Trimming left V 4 bases short and J 3 bases short, with 11 bases between. This CDR3 spans 15 amino acids. This CDR3 is CASSQSTGGANVLTF. CDR3 bases: TGCGCCAGCAGCCAGTCGACGGGTGGGGCCAACGTCCTGACTTTC.

This clonotype appeared a few times. The J gene is TRBJ2-5, the V gene TRBV12-3 or TRBV12-4; weak D call: TRBD2 (5 bases). This CDR3 is 14 amino acids long. The germline V and J ends were trimmed by 5 bases and 3 bases, with 13 bases remaining between them. CDR3 nucleotides: TGTGCCAGCAGTCCACGGGGTTTCGAAGAGACCCAGTACTTC. Translating it yields CASSPRGFEETQYF.

This clonotype has just a few counts. This chain connects TRBV29-1 to TRBJ2-1; a possible D gene is TRBD2 (6 bases). The CDR3 runs 13 residues. The V end lost 7 bases, the J end lost 6 bases, and 16 bases lay between the germline ends. Germline V CDR1 and CDR2: SQVTM, ANQGSEA. CDR3 in amino acids: CSAGTPRVNEQFF. Here the CDR3 DNA reads TGCAGCGCCGGGACTCCCAGGGTCAATGAGCAGTTCTTC.

This clonotype was counted between two and nine times. The chain employs TRBV7-2 and TRBJ2-3, with TRBD2 identical over 9 bases. CDR3 size: 16 residues. In germline, CDR1 is SGHTA, CDR2 FQGNSA. J lost 1 base, V lost 2 bases, and 4 bases had no gene match. The CDR3 region has the DNA TGTGCCAGCAGCTTAACCCCTAGCGGGGGCACAGATACGCAGTATTTT. Protein product: CASSLTPSGGTDTQYF.